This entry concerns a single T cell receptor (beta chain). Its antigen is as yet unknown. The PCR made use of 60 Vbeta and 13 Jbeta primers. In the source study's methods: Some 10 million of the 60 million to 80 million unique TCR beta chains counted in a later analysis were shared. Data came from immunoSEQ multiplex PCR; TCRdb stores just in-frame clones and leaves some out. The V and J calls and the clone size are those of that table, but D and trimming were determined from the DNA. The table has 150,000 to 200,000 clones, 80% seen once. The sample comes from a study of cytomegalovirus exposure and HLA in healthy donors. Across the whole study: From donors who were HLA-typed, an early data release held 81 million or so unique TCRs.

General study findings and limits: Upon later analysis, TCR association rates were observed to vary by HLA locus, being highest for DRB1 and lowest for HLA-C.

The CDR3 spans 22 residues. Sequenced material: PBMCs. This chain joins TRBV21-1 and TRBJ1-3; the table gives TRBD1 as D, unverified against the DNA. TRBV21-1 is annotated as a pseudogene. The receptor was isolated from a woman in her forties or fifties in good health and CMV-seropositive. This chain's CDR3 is CASSNSRTFGPSITSSGNTIYF. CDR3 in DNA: TGTGCCAGCAGCAATTCCCGGACATTCGGACCTTCCATTACAAGCTCTGGAAACACCATATATTTT.